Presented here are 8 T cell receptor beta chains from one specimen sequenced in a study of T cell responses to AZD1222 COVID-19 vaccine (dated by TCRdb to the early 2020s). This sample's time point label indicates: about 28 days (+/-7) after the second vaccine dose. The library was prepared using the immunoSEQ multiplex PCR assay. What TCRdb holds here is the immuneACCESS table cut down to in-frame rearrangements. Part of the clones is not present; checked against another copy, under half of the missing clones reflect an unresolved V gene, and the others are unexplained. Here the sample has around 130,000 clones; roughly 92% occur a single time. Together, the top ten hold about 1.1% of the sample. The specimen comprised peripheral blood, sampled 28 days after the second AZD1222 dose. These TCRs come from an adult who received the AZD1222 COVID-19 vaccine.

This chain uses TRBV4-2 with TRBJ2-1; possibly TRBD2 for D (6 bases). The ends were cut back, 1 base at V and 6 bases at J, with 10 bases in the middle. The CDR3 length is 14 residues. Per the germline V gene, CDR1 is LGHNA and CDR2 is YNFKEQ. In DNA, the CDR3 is TGTGCCAGCAGCCAAGCAGCGGGTCTCAATGAGCAGTTCTTC. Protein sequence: CASSQAAGLNEQFF.

The CDR3 here is CASSINPGANSPLHF. In DNA, the CDR3 is TGTGCCAGTAGTATTAATCCAGGGGCGAATTCACCCCTCCACTTT. This chain joins TRBV19 and TRBJ1-6, with a weak D call TRBD1 (6 bases). V lost 3 bases and J lost 7, with 13 bases in between. This CDR3 has 15 amino acids. Germline CDR1 is LNHDA and CDR2 is SQIVND (reference sequence).

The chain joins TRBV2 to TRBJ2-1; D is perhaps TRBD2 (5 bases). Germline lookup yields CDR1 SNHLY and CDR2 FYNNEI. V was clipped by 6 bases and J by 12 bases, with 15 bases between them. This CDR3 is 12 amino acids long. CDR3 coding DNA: TGTGCCAGCAGCCCGACGGAGCGGAGGCAGTTCTTC. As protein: CASSPTERRQFF.

CDR3 nucleotides: TGTGCCAGCAGCACCGCCGCCGGGACAAACTCTGGAAACACCATATATTTT. It codes for CASSTAAGTNSGNTIYF. The rearrangement uses TRBV9 and TRBJ1-3, with a possible D match to TRBD1 (6 bases). Per germline, CDR1 SGDLS and CDR2 YYNGEE. The CDR3 totals 17 residues. Trimming cost V 4 bases and J 0 bases, with 17 bases left between them.

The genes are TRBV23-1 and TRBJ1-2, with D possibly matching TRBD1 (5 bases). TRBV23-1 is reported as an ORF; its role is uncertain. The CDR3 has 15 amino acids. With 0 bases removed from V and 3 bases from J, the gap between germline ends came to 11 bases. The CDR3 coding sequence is TGCGCCAGCAGTCAATCGAGGGGCGCGGACTATGGCTACACCTTC. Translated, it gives CASSQSRGADYGYTF.

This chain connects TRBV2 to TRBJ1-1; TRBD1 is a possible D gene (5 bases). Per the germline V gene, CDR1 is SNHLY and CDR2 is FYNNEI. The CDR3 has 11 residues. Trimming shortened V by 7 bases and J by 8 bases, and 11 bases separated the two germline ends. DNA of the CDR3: TGTGCCAGCATGGGACGTATAGAAGCTTTCTTT. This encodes CASMGRIEAFF.

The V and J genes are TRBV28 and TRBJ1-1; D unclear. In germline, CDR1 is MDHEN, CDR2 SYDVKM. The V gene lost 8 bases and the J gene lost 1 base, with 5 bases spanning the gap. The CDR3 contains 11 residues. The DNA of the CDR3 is TGTGCCAGCGCCCGGAACACTGAAGCTTTCTTT. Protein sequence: CASARNTEAFF.

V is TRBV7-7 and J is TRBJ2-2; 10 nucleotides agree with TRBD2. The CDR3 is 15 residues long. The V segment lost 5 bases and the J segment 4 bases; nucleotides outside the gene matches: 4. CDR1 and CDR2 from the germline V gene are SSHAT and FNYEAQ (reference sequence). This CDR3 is CASSISGGTTGELFF. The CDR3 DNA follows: TGTGCCAGCAGCATTAGCGGGGGGACCACCGGGGAGCTGTTTTTT.